This entry describes one TCR beta chain. The source of the sample is a study of blood T cell repertoires in COVID-19. Study-level information: Collection of acute and convalescent COVID-19 samples took place in the United States, Italy and Spain. T cells, B-cell-depleted T cells, or PBMCs supplied cDNA or gDNA.

Authors' data handling: Cell counts per sample came from amplifying reference gene primers. Here immunoSEQ multiplex PCR was the method, and the copy in TCRdb shows in-frame clones only, minus some. V, J and clone size derive from that table, while D and trimming were established from the DNA sequence. The data hold 110,000 to 150,000 clones, with almost 90% observed a single time. The CDR3 has 14 amino acids. Per the germline V gene, CDR1 is MNHEY and CDR2 is SVGAGI. V gave up 5 bases and J gave up 1 base, with 12 bases separating them. The chain uses TRBV6-5 and TRBJ2-7; D is uncertain. The clonotype originates from a man in his fifties or sixties with active or convalescent COVID-19. The sample consisted of peripheral blood. This CDR3 reads CASSLTRQSYEQYF. DNA of the CDR3: TGTGCCAGCAGTCTGACACGCCAATCCTACGAGCAGTACTTC.